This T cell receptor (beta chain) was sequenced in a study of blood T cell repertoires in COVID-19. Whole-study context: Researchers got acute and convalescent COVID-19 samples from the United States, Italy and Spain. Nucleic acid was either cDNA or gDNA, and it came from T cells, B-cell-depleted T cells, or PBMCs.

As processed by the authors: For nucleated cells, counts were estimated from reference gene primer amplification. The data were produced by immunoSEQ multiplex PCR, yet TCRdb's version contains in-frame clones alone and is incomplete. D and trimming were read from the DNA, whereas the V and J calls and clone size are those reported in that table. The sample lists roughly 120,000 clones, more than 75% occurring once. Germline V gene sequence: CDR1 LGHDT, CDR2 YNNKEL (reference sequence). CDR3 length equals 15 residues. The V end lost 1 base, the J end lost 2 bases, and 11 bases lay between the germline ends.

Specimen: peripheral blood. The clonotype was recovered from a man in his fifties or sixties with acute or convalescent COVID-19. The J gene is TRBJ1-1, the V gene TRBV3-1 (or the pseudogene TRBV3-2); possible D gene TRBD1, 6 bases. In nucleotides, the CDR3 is TGTGCCAGCAGCCAAGCAGACAGGTCTAACACTGAAGCTTTCTTT. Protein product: CASSQADRSNTEAFF.